The T cell receptor beta chain described here comes from a study of graft-versus-host responses after intestinal transplantation. Whole-study context: Each transplant was multivisceral, liver-intestinal, or isolated intestinal. Anti-thymocyte globulin served as induction for all recipients, who then took tacrolimus and steroids for about three years. Study-level findings and limits: High graft-versus-host to host-versus-graft clonal ratios were found in allografts of patients who had graft-donor T cell macrochimerism. GvH clones detected in recipient marrow included some appearing first in ileum or blood.

V was clipped by 4 bases and J by 4 bases, with 11 bases between them. The germline V gene encodes CDR1 MNHEY and CDR2 SMNVEV (reference sequence). The CDR3 length is 14 residues. Regarding this clone: The antigen is unknown.

Repertoires were generated with immunoSEQ multiplex PCR, while TCRdb's copy carries only in-frame clones and drops some. The sample holds some 38,000 clones; over 90% are singletons and the top ten take less than 25%. The source of this sequence is a human donor who was the organ donor for an intestinal transplant. V gene TRBV27 combines with J gene TRBJ1-5, with D maybe TRBD1 (6 bases). The sequencing here drew on unstimulated CD8+ T cells sorted from spleen or lymph node cells, taken before transplant. CDR3 bases: TGTGCCAGCAGTTCGACAGGCCTTAATCAGCCCCAGCATTTT. Its translation is CASSSTGLNQPQHF.